This T cell receptor beta chain was sequenced during a study of blood T cell repertoires in COVID-19. Per the original methods: Amplifying reference gene primers gave estimates of nucleated cell counts. Produced via immunoSEQ multiplex PCR; TCRdb's table is partial and in-frame only. That table is the source of V, J and clone size, and D and trimming were worked out from the DNA. Of approximately 150,000 clones in the sample, more than 70% were seen once. The V gene lost 1 base and the J gene lost 7 bases, with 8 bases spanning the gap. Germline CDR1 LNHDA, CDR2 SQIVND (reference sequence). This CDR3 has 14 amino acids.

The V and J genes are TRBV19 and TRBJ1-6; D gene ambiguous. This clonotype was sampled from a woman aged 55-70 years with acute or convalescent COVID-19. Sequencing used peripheral blood. The CDR3, as DNA: TGTGCCAGTAGTATAGTCGGGGAGAATTCACCCCTCCACTTT. Protein product: CASSIVGENSPLHF.